Reported below is one T cell receptor beta chain. As yet, its antigen is unknown. Autoimmune disease history or systemic immunosuppression disqualified patients. The sample is drawn from a study of OX40 agonist ivuxolimab in advanced cancers. Study information: Past anti-PD-1, anti-PD-L1 or anti-CTLA-4 therapy was accepted, and 40% to 45% had received some. Whole-study results and caveats: The average count of expanded clones was higher among CD8+ T cells than among CD4+. Expanded peripheral T cell antigen specificity was not determined.

The repertoire was sequenced with immunoSEQ multiplex PCR; TCRdb's copy has only in-frame clones and lacks some. The data contain 75,000 to 95,000 clones, 85% to 95% of them singletons. The source of this sequence is an adult with an advanced solid tumor such as melanoma, head and neck, liver or kidney cancer. The sequencing used CD4+ or CD8+ T cells sorted from blood, collected in a trial of the OX40 agonist ivuxolimab.

The CDR3 is CASSLGRLDYEQYF. CDR3 DNA: TGTGCCAGCAGTTTGGGGAGATTGGACTACGAGCAGTACTTC. This rearrangement joins TRBV27 to TRBJ2-7, with TRBD2 as a possible D gene (5 bases). V was trimmed by 3 bases and J by 3 bases, leaving 12 bases between them. Germline CDR1 MNHEY, CDR2 SMNVEV (reference sequence). The CDR3 is 14 residues long.